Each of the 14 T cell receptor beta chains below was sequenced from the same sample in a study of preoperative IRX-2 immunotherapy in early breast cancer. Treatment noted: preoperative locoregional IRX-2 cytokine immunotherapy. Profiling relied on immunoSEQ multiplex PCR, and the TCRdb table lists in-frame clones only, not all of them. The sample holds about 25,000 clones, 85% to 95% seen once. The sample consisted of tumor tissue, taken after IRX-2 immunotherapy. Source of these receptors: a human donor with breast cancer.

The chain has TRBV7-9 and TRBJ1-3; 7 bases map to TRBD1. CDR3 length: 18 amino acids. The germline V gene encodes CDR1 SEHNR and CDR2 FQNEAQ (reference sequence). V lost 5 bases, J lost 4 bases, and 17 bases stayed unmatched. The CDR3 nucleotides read TGTGCCAGCAGCCTCCCCGGATCTTTACAGGGGCCAGGAAACACCATATATTTT. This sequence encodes CASSLPGSLQGPGNTIYF.

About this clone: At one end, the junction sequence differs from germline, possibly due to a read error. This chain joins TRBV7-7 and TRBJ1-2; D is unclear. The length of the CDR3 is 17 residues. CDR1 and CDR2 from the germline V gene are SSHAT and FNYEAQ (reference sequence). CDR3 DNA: TGTGCTAGCAGCTTTTTTGCTTCCGTGGCTGCTAACTATGGCTACACCTTC. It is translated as CASSFFASVAANYGYTF.

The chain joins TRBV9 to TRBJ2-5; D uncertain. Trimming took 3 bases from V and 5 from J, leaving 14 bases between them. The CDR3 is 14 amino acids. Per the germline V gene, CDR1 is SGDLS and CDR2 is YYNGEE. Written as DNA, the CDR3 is TGTGCCAGCAGCGCCCAAAGATTCGGGGAGACCCAGTACTTC. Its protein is CASSAQRFGETQYF.

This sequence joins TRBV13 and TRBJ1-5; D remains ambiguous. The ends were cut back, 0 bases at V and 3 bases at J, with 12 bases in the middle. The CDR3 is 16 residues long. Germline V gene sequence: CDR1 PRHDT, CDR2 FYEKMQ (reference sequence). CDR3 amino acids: CASSLGRRSVNQPQHF. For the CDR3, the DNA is TGTGCCAGCAGCTTAGGCCGTAGGTCAGTCAATCAGCCCCAGCATTTT.

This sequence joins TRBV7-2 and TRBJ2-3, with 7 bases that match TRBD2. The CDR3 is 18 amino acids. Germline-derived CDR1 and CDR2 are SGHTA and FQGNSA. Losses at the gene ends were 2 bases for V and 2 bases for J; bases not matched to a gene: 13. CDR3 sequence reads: CASSLRSSGSGSTDTQYF. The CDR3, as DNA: TGTGCCAGCAGCTTACGAAGTAGCGGGTCAGGCTCCACAGATACGCAGTATTTT. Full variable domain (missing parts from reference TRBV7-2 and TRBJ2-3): GAGVSQSPSNKVTEKGKDVELRCDPISGHTALYWYRQSLGQGLEFLIYFQGNSAPDKSGLPSDRFSAERTGGSVSTLTIQRTQQEDSAVYLCASSLRSSGSGSTDTQYFGPGTRLTVL.

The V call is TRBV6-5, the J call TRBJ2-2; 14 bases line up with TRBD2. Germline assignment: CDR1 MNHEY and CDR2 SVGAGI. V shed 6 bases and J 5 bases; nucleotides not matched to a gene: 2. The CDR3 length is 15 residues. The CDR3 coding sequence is TGTGCCAGCAGGGGACTAGCGGGGGAAACCGGGGAGCTGTTTTTT. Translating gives CASRGLAGETGELFF.

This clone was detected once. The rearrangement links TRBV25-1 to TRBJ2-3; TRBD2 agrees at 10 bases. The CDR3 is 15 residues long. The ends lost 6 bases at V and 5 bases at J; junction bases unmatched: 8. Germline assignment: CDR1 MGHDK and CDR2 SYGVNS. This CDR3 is CASSLGTSALDTQYF. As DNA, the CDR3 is TGTGCCAGCAGCCTAGGGACTAGCGCCCTAGATACGCAGTATTTT. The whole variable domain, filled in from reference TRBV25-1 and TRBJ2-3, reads EADIYQTPRYLVIGTGKKITLECSQTMGHDKMYWYQQDPGMELHLIHYSYGVNSTEKGDLSSESTVSRIRTEHFPLTLESARPSHTSQYLCASSLGTSALDTQYFGPGTRLTVL.

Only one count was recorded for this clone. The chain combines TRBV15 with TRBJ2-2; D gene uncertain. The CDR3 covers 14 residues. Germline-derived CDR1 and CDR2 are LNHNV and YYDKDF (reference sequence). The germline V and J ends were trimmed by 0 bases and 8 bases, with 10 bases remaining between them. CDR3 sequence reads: CATSRDVIFGELFF. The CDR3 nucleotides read TGTGCCACCAGCAGAGATGTGATTTTTGGGGAGCTGTTTTTT.

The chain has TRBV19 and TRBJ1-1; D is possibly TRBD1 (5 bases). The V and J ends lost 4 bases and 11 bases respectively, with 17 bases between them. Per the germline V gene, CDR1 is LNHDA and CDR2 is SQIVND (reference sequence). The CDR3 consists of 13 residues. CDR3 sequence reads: CASSTRGQRAAFF. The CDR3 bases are TGTGCCAGTAGTACCCGGGGCCAAAGGGCGGCTTTCTTT.

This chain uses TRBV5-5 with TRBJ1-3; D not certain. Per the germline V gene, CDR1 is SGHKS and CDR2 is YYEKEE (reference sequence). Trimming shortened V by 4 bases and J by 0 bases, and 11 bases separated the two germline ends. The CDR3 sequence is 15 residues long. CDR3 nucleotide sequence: TGTGCCAGCAGCCCAGTGGGGTCCTCTGGAAACACCATATATTTT. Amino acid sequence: CASSPVGSSGNTIYF.

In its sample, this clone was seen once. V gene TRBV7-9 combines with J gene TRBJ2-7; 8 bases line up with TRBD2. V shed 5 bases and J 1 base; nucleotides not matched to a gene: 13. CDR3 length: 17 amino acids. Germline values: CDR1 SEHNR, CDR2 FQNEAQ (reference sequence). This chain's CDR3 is CASSRTREGLASYEQYF. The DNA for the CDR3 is TGTGCCAGCAGCCGGACGCGGGAAGGACTAGCATCCTACGAGCAGTACTTC.

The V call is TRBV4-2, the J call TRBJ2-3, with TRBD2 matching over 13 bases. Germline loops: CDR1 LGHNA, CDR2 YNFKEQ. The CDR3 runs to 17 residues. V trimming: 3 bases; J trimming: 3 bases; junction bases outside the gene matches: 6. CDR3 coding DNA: TGTGCCAGCAGCCACTCTCCGACTAGCGGGGGGACAGATACGCAGTATTTT. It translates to CASSHSPTSGGTDTQYF.

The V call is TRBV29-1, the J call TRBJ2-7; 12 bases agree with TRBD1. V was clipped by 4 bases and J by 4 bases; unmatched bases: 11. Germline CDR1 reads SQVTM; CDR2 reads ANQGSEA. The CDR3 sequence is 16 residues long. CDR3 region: CSVVSGTGGASYEQYF. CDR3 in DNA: TGCAGCGTTGTCAGCGGGACAGGGGGCGCGAGTTACGAGCAGTACTTC.

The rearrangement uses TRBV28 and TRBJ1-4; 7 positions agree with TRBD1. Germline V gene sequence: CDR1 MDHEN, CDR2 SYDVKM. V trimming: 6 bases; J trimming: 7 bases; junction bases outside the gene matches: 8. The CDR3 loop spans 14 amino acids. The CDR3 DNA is TGTGCCAGCAGCCAGACAGGGCCTGTTGAAAAACTGTTTTTT. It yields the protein CASSQTGPVEKLFF.